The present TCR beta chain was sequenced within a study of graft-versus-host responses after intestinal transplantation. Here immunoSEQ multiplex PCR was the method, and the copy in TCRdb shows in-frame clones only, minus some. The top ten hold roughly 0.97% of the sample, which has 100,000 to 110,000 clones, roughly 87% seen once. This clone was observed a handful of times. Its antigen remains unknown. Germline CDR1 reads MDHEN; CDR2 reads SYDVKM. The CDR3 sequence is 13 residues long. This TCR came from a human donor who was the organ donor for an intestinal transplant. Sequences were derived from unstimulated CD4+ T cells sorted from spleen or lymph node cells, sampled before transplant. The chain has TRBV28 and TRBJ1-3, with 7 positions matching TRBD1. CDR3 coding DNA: TGTGTGACGAGGGGGCAGGGTGGAAACACCATATATTTT. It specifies CVTRGQGGNTIYF.